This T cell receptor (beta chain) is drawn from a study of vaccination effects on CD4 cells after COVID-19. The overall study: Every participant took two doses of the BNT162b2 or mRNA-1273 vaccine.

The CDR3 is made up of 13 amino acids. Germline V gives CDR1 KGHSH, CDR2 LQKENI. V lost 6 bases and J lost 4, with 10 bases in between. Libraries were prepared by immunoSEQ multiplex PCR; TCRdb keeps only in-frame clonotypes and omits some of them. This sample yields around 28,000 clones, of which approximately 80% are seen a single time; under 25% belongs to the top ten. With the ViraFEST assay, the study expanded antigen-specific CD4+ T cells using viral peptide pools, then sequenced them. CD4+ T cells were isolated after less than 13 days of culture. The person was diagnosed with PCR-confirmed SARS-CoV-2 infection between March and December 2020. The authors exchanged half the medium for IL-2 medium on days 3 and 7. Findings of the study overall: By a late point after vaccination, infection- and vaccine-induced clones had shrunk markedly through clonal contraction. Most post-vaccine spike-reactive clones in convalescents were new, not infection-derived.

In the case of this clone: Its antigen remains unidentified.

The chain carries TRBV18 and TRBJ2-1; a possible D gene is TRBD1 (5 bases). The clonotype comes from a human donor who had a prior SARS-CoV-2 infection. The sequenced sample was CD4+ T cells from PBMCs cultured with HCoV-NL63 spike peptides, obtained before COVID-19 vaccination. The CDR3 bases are TGTGCCAGCTCGGTCGGACAATACAATGAGCAGTTCTTC. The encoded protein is CASSVGQYNEQFF.